This paragraph reports one TCR beta chain. TCRdb keeps only in-frame clones here, not all; method: immunoSEQ multiplex PCR. Here the sample spans around 100,000 clones, 75% to 85% being singletons. These data come from a study of blood T cell repertoires in COVID-19. In the study overall: The cDNA or gDNA used as material had been derived from T cells, B-cell-depleted T cells, or PBMCs.

In germline, CDR1 is SGHTS, CDR2 YDEGEE. The V gene lost 8 bases and the J gene lost 5 bases, with 16 bases spanning the gap. CDR3 length: 13 residues. Specimen: peripheral blood. This chain connects TRBV5-8 to TRBJ2-5; perhaps TRBD2 as D (6 bases). The clonotype originates from a man aged 55 to 69 with acute or convalescent COVID-19. The CDR3 DNA sequence: TGTGCCAGTCAGTCCCACCTAGCGGAGACCCAGTACTTC. Amino acid sequence: CASQSHLAETQYF.